The T cell receptor beta chain under discussion was sequenced for a study of T-cell memory formation after mild COVID-19. TCRdb processed the 5' RACE reads anew with MiXCR; each CDR3 protein has one entry. The sample holds around 140,000 distinct CDR3 sequences, about 5.5% seen once. CDR3 length: 15 amino acids. The receptor comes from an adult woman who had mild COVID-19 (a few samples of this study predate the infection). Cell type and time point are not known. The sequenced material came from PBMCs or a T cell subset sorted from them (not recorded which). This rearrangement joins TRBV21-1 to TRBJ1-6; the table's TRBD1 call for D was not verified on the DNA. TRBV21-1 is an annotated pseudogene. DNA for the CDR3: TGTGCCAGCCTTACCCCGGGACAGCATAATTCACCCCTCCACTTT. Its protein is CASLTPGQHNSPLHF.